This TCR beta chain derives from a study of blood T cell repertoires in COVID-19. Study context: Whether acute or convalescent, the COVID-19 samples came from the United States, Italy and Spain. T cells, B-cell-depleted T cells, or PBMCs provided the cDNA or gDNA that served as material.

The CDR3 consists of 15 residues. V was clipped by 6 bases and J by 7 bases, with 20 bases between them. Germline V gene sequence: CDR1 WNHNN, CDR2 SYGVQD (reference sequence). Authors' data handling: Quantification of nucleated cells was approximated via reference gene primer amplification. Libraries were prepared by immunoSEQ multiplex PCR; TCRdb keeps only in-frame clonotypes and omits some of them. That table furnishes V, J and clone size, whereas the DNA furnished D and trimming. The data hold more than 95,000 clones, with approximately 71% observed a single time. The gene calls are TRBV10-1 and TRBJ2-3; D remains ambiguous. Sequenced material: peripheral blood. The receptor was derived from a woman between 65 and 79 years old with acute or convalescent COVID-19. CDR3 amino acids: CASSEAGFPSNTQYF. Written as DNA, the CDR3 is TGCGCCAGCAGCGAAGCCGGGTTCCCCTCTAATACGCAGTATTTT.